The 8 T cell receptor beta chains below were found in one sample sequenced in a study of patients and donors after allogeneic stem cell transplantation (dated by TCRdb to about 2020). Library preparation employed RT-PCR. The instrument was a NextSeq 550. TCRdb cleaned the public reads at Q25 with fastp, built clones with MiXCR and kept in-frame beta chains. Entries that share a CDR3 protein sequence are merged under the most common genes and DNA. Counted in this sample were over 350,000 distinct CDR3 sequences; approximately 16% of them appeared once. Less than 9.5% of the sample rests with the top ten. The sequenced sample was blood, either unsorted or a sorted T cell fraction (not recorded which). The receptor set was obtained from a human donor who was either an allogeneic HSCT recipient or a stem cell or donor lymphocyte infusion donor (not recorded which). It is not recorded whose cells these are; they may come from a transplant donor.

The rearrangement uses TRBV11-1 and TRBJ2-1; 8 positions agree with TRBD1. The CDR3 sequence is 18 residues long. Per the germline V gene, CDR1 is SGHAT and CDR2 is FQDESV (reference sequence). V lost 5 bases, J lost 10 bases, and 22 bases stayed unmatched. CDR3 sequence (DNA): TGTGCCAGCAGCCACTTAGCACCGGCGTTGCAGGGGGCATGGGAGCAGTTCTTC. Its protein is CASSHLAPALQGAWEQFF. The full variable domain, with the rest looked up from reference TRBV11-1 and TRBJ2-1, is EAEVAQSPRYKITEKSQAVAFWCDPISGHATLYWYRQILGQGPELLVQFQDESVVDDSQLPKDRFSAERLKGVDSTLKIQPAELGDSAMYLCASSHLAPALQGAWEQFFGPGTRLTVL.

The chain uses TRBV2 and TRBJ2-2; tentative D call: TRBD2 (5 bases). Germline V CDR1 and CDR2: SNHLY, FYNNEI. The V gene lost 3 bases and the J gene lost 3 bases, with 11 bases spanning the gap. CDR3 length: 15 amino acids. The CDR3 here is CASSDRESDTGELFF. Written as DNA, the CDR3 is TGTGCCAGCAGTGATCGGGAATCCGACACCGGGGAGCTGTTTTTT. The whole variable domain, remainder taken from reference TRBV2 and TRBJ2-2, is EPEVTQTPSHQVTQMGQEVILRCVPISNHLYFYWYRQILGQKVEFLVSFYNNEISEKSEIFDDQFSVERPDGSNFTLKIRSTKLEDSAMYFCASSDRESDTGELFFGEGSRLTVL.

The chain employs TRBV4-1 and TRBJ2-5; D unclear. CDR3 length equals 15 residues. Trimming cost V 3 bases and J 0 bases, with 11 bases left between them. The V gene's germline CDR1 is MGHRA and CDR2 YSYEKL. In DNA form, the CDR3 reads TGCGCCAGCAGCCACCTTTACAGCAACCAAGAGACCCAGTACTTC. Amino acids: CASSHLYSNQETQYF.

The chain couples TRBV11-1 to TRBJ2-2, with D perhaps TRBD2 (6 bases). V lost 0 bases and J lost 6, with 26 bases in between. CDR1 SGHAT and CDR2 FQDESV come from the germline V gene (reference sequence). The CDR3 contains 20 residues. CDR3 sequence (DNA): TGTGCCAGCAGCTTAGCGAGGGCAGTGGGGCTAGCGCCTAAGGCCGGGGAGCTGTTTTTT. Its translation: CASSLARAVGLAPKAGELFF.

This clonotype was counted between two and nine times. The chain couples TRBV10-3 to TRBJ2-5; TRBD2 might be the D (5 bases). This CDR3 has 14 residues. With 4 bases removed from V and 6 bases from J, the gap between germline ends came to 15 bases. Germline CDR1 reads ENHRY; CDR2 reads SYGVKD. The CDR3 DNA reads TGTGCCATCAGTGCCTACGGGATTGGGCAGACCCAGTACTTC. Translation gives CAISAYGIGQTQYF.

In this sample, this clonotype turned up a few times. The CDR3 sequence is CASSGTAPDYTF. The CDR3 region has the DNA TGTGCCAGCAGTGGGACAGCCCCCGACTACACCTTC. The chain couples TRBV12-3 or TRBV12-4 to TRBJ1-2; 7 nucleotides agree with TRBD1. The CDR3 totals 12 residues. The trim removed 5 bases at V and 10 bases at J, leaving 7 bases unmatched.

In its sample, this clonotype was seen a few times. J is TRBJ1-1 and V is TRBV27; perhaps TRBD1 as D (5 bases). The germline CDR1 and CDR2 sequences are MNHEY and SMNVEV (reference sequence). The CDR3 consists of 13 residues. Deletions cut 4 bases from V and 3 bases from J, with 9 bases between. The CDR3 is CASSWNRYTEAFF. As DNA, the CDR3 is TGTGCCAGCAGTTGGAACAGGTACACTGAAGCTTTCTTT.

CDR3 in DNA: TGTGCCAGCAGCTGGGGGTCAGCCTACGAGCAGTACTTC. Amino acid sequence: CASSWGSAYEQYF. The chain is built from TRBV27 and TRBJ2-7, with D perhaps TRBD1 or TRBD2 (5 bases each). Germline CDR1 reads MNHEY; CDR2 reads SMNVEV (reference sequence). The germline V and J ends were trimmed by 6 bases and 2 bases, with 11 bases remaining between them. The CDR3 has 13 residues.